Shown below are 27 T cell receptor beta chains from a single sample sequenced in a study of circulating tumor DNA in untreated peripheral T-cell lymphoma. Generated by immunoSEQ multiplex PCR, the TCRdb table keeps only in-frame clones and is missing some. The sample includes 9,500 to 12,000 clones, about three quarters of them seen just once. Sequencing was performed on tumor tissue. These receptors all stem from a human donor with peripheral T-cell lymphoma.

The chain recombines TRBV30 with TRBJ2-5; 10 positions match TRBD2. V trimming: 3 bases; J trimming: 1 base; junction bases outside the gene matches: 2. This CDR3 spans 14 amino acids. The germline gives CDR1 GTSNPN, CDR2 SVGIG (reference sequence). CDR3 amino acids: CAWRLAGRQETQYF. Here the CDR3 DNA reads TGTGCCTGGAGACTAGCGGGACGCCAAGAGACCCAGTACTTC.

This chain joins TRBV30 and TRBJ2-7; TRBD2 is a possible D gene (6 bases). V was cut by 0 bases and J by 4 bases, with 7 bases left in between. The CDR3 has 12 amino acids. Germline CDR1 GTSNPN, CDR2 SVGIG (reference sequence). CDR3 in amino acids: CAWSVGGYEQYF. The CDR3 nucleotides read TGTGCCTGGAGTGTGGGGGGTTACGAGCAGTACTTC.

J is TRBJ2-3 and V is TRBV19; perhaps TRBD1 as D (5 bases). The V end lost 3 bases, the J end lost 0 bases, and 13 bases lay between the germline ends. There are 16 residues in the CDR3. Germline CDR1 reads LNHDA; CDR2 reads SQIVND (reference sequence). The CDR3 DNA sequence: TGTGCCAGTAGTATTGGTGGGGCCCCTAGCACAGATACGCAGTATTTT. It codes for CASSIGGAPSTDTQYF.

The J gene is TRBJ2-5, the V gene TRBV19; D uncertain. Germline values: CDR1 LNHDA, CDR2 SQIVND (reference sequence). Between the trimmed V and J ends, which lost 3 bases and 2 bases, there was a span of 13 bases. CDR3 length equals 15 residues. CDR3 protein: CASSMAGRMQETQYF. DNA for the CDR3: TGTGCCAGTAGTATGGCCGGTAGGATGCAAGAGACCCAGTACTTC.

Notes on this clone: Other DNA sequences in the same sample also yield this CDR3. V usage is TRBV5-1 and J usage is TRBJ1-2; 8 bases align to TRBD1. CDR1 SGHRS and CDR2 YFSETQ come from the germline V gene. The CDR3 runs to 14 residues. The junction had 7 bases not matched to a gene; V was cut back by 5 bases and J by 4 bases. CDR3 in amino acids: CASRLSGTGYGYTF. In DNA form, the CDR3 reads TGCGCCAGCAGATTATCCGGGACAGGCTATGGCTACACCTTC.

The chain joins TRBV6-8 to TRBJ2-1, with D perhaps matching TRBD1 or TRBD2 (5 bases each). Germline values: CDR1 MNHGY, CDR2 SAAAGT. Deletions cut 10 bases from V and 3 bases from J, with 10 bases between. The CDR3 has 12 residues. As DNA, the CDR3 is TGTGCCACCCAGAGGGGCTACAATGAGCAGTTCTTC. Amino acids: CATQRGYNEQFF.

The chain combines TRBV18 with TRBJ2-5, with 9 bases aligning to TRBD1. Germline loops: CDR1 KGHSH, CDR2 LQKENI. Trimming cost V 5 bases and J 4 bases; bases outside gene matches: 11. This CDR3 comprises 16 residues. The CDR3 sequence: CASSSGQGKFLETQYF. In DNA form, the CDR3 reads TGTGCCAGCTCATCCGGACAGGGGAAGTTTCTAGAGACCCAGTACTTC.

The sample holds one count of this clone. The gene calls are TRBV14 and TRBJ1-1, with 10 nucleotides matching TRBD1. The V and J ends lost 3 bases and 4 bases, in that order; junction bases with no gene match: 5. The CDR3 loop spans 15 amino acids. The germline V gene encodes CDR1 SGHDN and CDR2 FVKESK. The CDR3 protein is CASSQDRGESTEAFF. The DNA of the CDR3 is TGTGCCAGCAGCCAGGACAGGGGGGAGAGCACTGAAGCTTTCTTT.

The rearrangement links TRBV2 to TRBJ1-2, with D unclear. Germline CDR1 reads SNHLY; CDR2 reads FYNNEI. The CDR3 sequence is 12 residues long. The ends were cut back, 5 bases at V and 8 bases at J, with 12 bases in the middle. The CDR3 region is CASSQGSGGYTF. The CDR3 DNA sequence: TGTGCCAGCAGTCAAGGGAGTGGCGGCTACACCTTC.

This clone was picked up a small number of times. The chain has TRBV19 and TRBJ2-3; D remains ambiguous. The V and J ends lost 3 bases and 2 bases respectively, with 6 bases between them. The CDR3 is made up of 13 amino acids. Germline assignment: CDR1 LNHDA and CDR2 SQIVND (reference sequence). CDR3 DNA sequence: TGTGCCAGTAGTATGGTGCACACAGATACGCAGTATTTT. Translated, it gives CASSMVHTDTQYF.

The V gene is TRBV19, the J gene TRBJ1-5; D is ambiguous. The CDR3 covers 15 residues. V was shortened by 6 bases and J by 0 bases, with 12 bases between the two germline ends. Germline values: CDR1 LNHDA, CDR2 SQIVND (reference sequence). Written as DNA, the CDR3 is TGTGCCAGTAGGGCCGACCTCGGTAGCAATCAGCCCCAGCATTTT. It codes for CASRADLGSNQPQHF.

This chain links TRBV12-5 with TRBJ1-2; D unclear. This CDR3 is 14 amino acids long. Trimming took 6 bases from V and 8 from J, leaving 19 bases between them. CDR1 and CDR2 (germline): LGHNT, FRNRAP. In DNA form, the CDR3 reads TGTGCTAGTGGCCCAGCCCCTGACTTCCAAGGCTACACCTTC. Translated: CASGPAPDFQGYTF.

The rearrangement links TRBV30 to TRBJ1-3; no clear D. Germline values: CDR1 GTSNPN, CDR2 SVGIG (reference sequence). V was shortened by 3 bases and J by 2 bases, with 8 bases between the two germline ends. This CDR3 comprises 13 residues. The CDR3 protein is CAWSFRAGNTIYF. As DNA, the CDR3 is TGTGCCTGGAGCTTCCGGGCTGGAAACACCATATATTTT.

V usage is TRBV11-3 and J usage is TRBJ1-1; 8 bases fit TRBD1. This CDR3 is 18 amino acids long. V was pared by 5 bases and J by 0 bases, with 14 bases of the junction left unmatched. Germline-derived CDR1 and CDR2 are SGHNT and YENEEA. CDR3 sequence (DNA): TGTGCCAGCAGCAAAGTTCCGGGACAGGAGAGCGTGAACACTGAAGCTTTCTTT. Amino acids: CASSKVPGQESVNTEAFF.

This chain joins TRBV5-1 and TRBJ1-1; D is unclear. Germline CDR1 reads SGHRS; CDR2 reads YFSETQ. This CDR3 spans 14 amino acids. The V end was cut by 1 base, the J end by 6 bases, with 13 bases between. The CDR3 sequence: CASSLTFNIAEAFF. The CDR3 DNA follows: TGCGCCAGCAGCTTGACATTTAATATCGCTGAAGCTTTCTTT.

The chain joins TRBV10-2 to TRBJ2-7; no firm D call. CDR3 length: 13 residues. Trimming pared 2 bases from V and 2 bases from J, leaving 7 bases between. CDR1 WSHSY and CDR2 SAAADI come from the germline V gene. DNA of the CDR3: TGCGCCAGCAGTGAGGCAGGACCCTACGAGCAGTACTTC. It yields the protein CASSEAGPYEQYF.

CDR3 DNA sequence: TGTGCCAGCAGTCAAGCTAGAAAAACAGATACGCAGTATTTT. As protein: CASSQARKTDTQYF. J is TRBJ2-3 and V is TRBV11-3; no clear D. CDR1 is SGHNT, CDR2 YENEEA, per germline. V was cut by 6 bases and J by 3 bases, with 13 bases left in between. This CDR3 region has 14 residues.

In its sample, this clone was seen a few times. The V call is TRBV1, the J call TRBJ2-1; the table assigns TRBD2, which was not confirmed against the DNA. TRBV1 is classified as a pseudogene. The CDR3 consists of 17 residues. The CDR3 region is CASSQALTSGGNNEQFF. In DNA, the CDR3 is TGCGCCAGCAGCCAAGCCCTTACTAGCGGGGGGAACAATGAGCAGTTCTTC.

J is TRBJ2-7 and V is TRBV5-1; D gene uncertain. The CDR3 spans 14 residues. V was shortened by 8 bases and J by 1 base, with 16 bases between the two germline ends. Germline V gene data show CDR1 as SGHRS and CDR2 as YFSETQ. The CDR3 region is CASSRVPDSYEQYF. CDR3 DNA sequence: TGCGCCAGTTCCCGGGTCCCGGATTCCTACGAGCAGTACTTC.

This clone has just a few counts. The chain couples TRBV19 to TRBJ2-7; D is perhaps TRBD1 (6 bases). This CDR3 is built from 13 residues. CDR1 and CDR2 from the germline V gene are LNHDA and SQIVND (reference sequence). The V end was cut by 5 bases, the J end by 1 base, with 9 bases between. This CDR3 reads CASSLDRSYEQYF. CDR3 bases: TGTGCCAGTAGTCTGGACAGATCCTACGAGCAGTACTTC.

This clone is a singleton in its sample. The J gene is TRBJ1-6, the V gene TRBV6-8, with TRBD1 identical over 7 bases. The CDR3 covers 14 residues. Germline-derived CDR1 and CDR2 are MNHGY and SAAAGT. The ends lost 8 bases at V and 9 bases at J; junction bases unmatched: 10. The CDR3 nucleotides read TGTGCCAGCGGAGGCACGACAGGGACTTCACCCCTCCACTTT. It encodes CASGGTTGTSPLHF.

V gene TRBV29-1 combines with J gene TRBJ1-2; perhaps TRBD1 as D (5 bases). Trimming removed 6 bases at V and 4 bases at J, with 36 bases between. CDR1 and CDR2 from the germline V gene are SQVTM and ANQGSEA. This CDR3 has 20 amino acids. The DNA of the CDR3 is TGCAGCGTCCAGTCGAGGGACCACTACAGAGGGCTCTCATCGGGCTATGGCTACACCTTC. This encodes CSVQSRDHYRGLSSGYGYTF. Combining the CDR3 with reference TRBV29-1 and TRBJ1-2 gives the whole variable domain SAVISQKPSRDICQRGTSLTIQCQVDSQVTMMFWYRQQPGQSLTLIATANQGSEATYESGFVIDKFPISRPNLTFSTLTVSNMSPEDSSIYLCSVQSRDHYRGLSSGYGYTFGSGTRLTVV.

The chain combines TRBV7-5 with TRBJ1-2; the D segment call TRBD1 is taken from the table without a DNA check. TRBV7-5 constitutes a pseudogene. The CDR3 is made up of 16 amino acids. This CDR3 is CASSLEGARNMEGYTF. The CDR3 nucleotides read TGTGCCAGCAGCTTAGAAGGGGCCAGAAATATGGAAGGCTACACCTTC.

The chain has TRBV12-5 and TRBJ1-2; TRBD1 might be the D (5 bases). The CDR3 extends over 13 amino acids. Trimming removed 6 bases from V and 3 bases from J, with 11 bases in between. The germline V gene encodes CDR1 LGHNT and CDR2 FRNRAP. The CDR3 region is CASGPDKDYGYTF. CDR3 sequence (DNA): TGTGCTAGTGGCCCGGACAAAGACTATGGCTACACCTTC.

The genes are TRBV8-2 and TRBJ2-3. TRBV8-2 is described as a pseudogene. CDR3 length equals 13 residues. As DNA, the CDR3 is TGTGCCAGCAGTTGGACGCGCACAGATACGCAGTATTTT. Protein: CASSWTRTDTQYF.

The count of this clone is one. The rearrangement uses TRBV7-1 and TRBJ2-5; a weak D match, TRBD1 (6 bases). TRBV7-1 is sorted into the ORF group, with uncertain function. V was cut by 3 bases and J by 5 bases, with 10 bases left in between. The CDR3 runs to 13 residues. In DNA form, the CDR3 reads TGTGCCAGCAGCTCCAGGGGTGGGGAGACCCAGTACTTC. Protein sequence: CASSSRGGETQYF.

The rearrangement joins TRBV18 to TRBJ2-7; D call uncertain. In germline, CDR1 is KGHSH, CDR2 LQKENI. This CDR3 contains 16 residues. V was cut by 2 bases and J by 0 bases, with 14 bases left in between. The CDR3 sequence: CASSPMSAGDSYEQYF. Written as DNA, the CDR3 is TGTGCCAGCTCACCAATGTCGGCAGGCGACTCCTACGAGCAGTACTTC.